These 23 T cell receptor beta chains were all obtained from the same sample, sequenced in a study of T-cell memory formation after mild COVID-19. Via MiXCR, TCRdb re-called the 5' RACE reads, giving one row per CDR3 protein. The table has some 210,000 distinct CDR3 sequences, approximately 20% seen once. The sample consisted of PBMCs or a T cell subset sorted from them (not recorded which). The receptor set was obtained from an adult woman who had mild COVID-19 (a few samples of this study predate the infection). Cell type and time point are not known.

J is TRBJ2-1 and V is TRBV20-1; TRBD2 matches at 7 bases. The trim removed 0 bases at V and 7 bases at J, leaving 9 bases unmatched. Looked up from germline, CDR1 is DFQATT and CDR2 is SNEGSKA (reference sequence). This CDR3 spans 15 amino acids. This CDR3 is CSARDHERGMNEQFF. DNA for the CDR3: TGCAGTGCTAGAGATCACGAGCGGGGTATGAATGAGCAGTTCTTC.

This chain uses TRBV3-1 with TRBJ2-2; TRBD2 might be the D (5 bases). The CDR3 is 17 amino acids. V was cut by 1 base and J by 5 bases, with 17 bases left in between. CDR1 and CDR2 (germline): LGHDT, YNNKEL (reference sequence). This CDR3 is CASSQVLGFGGTGELFF. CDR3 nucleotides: TGTGCCAGCAGCCAAGTTCTCGGGTTTGGCGGGACCGGGGAGCTGTTTTTT.

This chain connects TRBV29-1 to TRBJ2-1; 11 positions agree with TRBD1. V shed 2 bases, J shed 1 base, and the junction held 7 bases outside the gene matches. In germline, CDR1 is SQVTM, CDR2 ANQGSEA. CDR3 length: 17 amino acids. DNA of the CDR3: TGCAGCGTTGAATTGGGGGACAGGGGGATTTCCTACAATGAGCAGTTCTTC. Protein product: CSVELGDRGISYNEQFF.

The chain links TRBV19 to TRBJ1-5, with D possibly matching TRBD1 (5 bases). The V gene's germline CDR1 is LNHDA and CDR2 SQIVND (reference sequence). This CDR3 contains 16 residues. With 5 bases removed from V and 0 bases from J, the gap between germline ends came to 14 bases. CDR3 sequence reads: CASSRDRIYSNQPQHF. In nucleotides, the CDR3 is TGTGCCAGTAGTCGGGACCGGATTTATAGCAATCAGCCCCAGCATTTT.

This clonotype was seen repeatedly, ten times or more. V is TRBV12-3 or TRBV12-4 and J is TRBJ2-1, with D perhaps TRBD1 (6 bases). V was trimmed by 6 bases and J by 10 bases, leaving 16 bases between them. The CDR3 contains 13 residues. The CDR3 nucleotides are TGTGCCAGCAGCCTGGCCCGGGACACCGAGCAGTTCTTC. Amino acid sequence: CASSLARDTEQFF.

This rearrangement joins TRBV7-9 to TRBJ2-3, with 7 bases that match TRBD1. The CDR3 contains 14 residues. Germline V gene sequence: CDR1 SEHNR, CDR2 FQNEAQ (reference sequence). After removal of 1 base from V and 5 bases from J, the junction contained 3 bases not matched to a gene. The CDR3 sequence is CASSLGDSRDTQYF. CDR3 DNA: TGTGCCAGCAGCTTAGGGGACAGCCGAGATACGCAGTATTTT. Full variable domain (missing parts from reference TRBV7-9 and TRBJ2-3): DTGVSQNPRHKITKRGQNVTFRCDPISEHNRLYWYRQTLGQGPEFLTYFQNEAQLEKSRLLSDRFSAERPKGSFSTLEIQRTEQGDSAMYLCASSLGDSRDTQYFGPGTRLTVL.

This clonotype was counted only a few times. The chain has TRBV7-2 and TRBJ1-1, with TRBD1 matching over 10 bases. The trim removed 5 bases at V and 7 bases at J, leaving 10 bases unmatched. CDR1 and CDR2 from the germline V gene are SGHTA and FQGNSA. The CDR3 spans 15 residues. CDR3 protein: CASSATLGQGFEAFF. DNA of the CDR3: TGTGCCAGCAGCGCCACCCTGGGACAGGGGTTTGAAGCTTTCTTT.

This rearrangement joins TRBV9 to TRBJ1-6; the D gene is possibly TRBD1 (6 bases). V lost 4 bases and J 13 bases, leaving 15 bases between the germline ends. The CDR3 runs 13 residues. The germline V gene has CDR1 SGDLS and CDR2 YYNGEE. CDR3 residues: CASSSGQPGPLHF. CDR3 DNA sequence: TGTGCCAGCAGCTCCGGACAGCCCGGGCCCCTCCACTTT.

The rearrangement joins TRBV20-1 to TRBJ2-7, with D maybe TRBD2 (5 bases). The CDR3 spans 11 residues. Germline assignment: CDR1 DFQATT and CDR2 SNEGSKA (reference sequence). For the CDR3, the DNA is TGCGCGGTGCCCCGGGGTTACGAGCAGTACTTC. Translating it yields CAVPRGYEQYF.

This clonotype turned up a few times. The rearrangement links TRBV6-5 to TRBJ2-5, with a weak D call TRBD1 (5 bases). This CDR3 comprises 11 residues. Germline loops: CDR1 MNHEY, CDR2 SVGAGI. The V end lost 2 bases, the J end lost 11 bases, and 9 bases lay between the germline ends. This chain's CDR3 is CASSYLGHQYF. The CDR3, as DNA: TGTGCCAGCAGTTACCTTGGACATCAGTACTTC.

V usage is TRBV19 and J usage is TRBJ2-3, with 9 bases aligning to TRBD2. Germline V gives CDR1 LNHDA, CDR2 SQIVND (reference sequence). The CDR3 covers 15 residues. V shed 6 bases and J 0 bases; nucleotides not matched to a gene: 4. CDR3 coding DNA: TGTGCCAGTAGACAAGCGGGGGGTAGCACAGATACGCAGTATTTT. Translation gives CASRQAGGSTDTQYF.

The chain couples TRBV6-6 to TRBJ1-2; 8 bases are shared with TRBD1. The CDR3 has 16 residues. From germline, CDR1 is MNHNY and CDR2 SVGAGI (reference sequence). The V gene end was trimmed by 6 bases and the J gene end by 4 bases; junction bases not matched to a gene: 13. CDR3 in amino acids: CASRETGTGYGYGYTF. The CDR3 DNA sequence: TGTGCCAGCAGGGAAACCGGGACAGGCTATGGCTATGGCTACACCTTC.

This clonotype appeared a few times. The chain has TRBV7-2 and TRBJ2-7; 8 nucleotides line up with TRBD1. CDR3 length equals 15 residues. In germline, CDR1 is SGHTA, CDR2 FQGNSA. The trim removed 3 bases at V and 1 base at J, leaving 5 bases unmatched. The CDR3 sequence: CASSLDRAVSYEQYF. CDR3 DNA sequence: TGTGCCAGCAGCTTGGACAGGGCGGTTTCCTACGAGCAGTACTTC.

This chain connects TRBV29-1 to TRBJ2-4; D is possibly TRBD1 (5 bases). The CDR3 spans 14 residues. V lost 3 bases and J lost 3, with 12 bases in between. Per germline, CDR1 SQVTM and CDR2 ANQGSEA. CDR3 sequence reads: CSVDQGRGKNIQYF. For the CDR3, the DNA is TGCAGCGTTGATCAGGGAAGAGGCAAAAACATTCAGTACTTC.

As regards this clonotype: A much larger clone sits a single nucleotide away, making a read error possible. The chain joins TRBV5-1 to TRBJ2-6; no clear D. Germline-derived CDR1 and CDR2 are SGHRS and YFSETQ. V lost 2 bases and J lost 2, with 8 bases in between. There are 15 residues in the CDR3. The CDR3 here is CASSFGLTGANVLTF. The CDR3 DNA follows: TGCGCCAGCAGCTTTGGCCTCACTGGGGCCAACGTCCTGACTTTC.

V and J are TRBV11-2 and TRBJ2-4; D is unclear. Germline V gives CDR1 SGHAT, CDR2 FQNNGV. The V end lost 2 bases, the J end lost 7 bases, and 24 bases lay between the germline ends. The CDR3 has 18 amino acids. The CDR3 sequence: CASSLIKGTVASFNIQYF. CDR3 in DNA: TGTGCCAGCAGCTTAATTAAGGGTACGGTGGCATCTTTCAACATTCAGTACTTC.

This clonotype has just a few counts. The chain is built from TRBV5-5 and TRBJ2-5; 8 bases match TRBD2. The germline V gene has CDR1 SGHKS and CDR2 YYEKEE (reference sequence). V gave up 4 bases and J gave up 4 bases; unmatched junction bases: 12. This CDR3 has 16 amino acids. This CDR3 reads CASSPTGGQFLETQYF. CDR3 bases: TGTGCCAGCAGCCCGACGGGGGGGCAATTTTTAGAGACCCAGTACTTC.

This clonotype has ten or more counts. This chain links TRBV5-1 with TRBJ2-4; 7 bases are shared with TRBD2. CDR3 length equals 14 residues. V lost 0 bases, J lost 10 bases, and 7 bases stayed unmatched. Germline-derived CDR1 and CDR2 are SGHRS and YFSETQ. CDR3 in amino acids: CASSLVVGGEIQYF. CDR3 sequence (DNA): TGCGCCAGCAGCTTGGTCGTGGGAGGGGAGATTCAGTACTTC.

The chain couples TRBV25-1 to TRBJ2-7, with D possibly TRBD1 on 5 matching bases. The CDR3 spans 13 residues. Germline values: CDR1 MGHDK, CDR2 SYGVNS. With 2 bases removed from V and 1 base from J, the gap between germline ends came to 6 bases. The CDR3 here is CASSEPGSYEQYF. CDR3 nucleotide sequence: TGTGCCAGCAGTGAACCAGGGTCCTACGAGCAGTACTTC.

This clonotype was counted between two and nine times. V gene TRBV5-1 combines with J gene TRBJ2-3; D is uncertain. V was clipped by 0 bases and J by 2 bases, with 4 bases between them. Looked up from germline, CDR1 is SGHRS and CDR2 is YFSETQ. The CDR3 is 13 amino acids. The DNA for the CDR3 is TGCGCCAGCAGCTTGGTCCCCACAGATACGCAGTATTTT. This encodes CASSLVPTDTQYF.

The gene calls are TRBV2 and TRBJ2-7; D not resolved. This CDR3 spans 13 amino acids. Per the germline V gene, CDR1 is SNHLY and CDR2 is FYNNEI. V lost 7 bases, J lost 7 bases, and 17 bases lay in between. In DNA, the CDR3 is TGTGCCAGCACCTCGAGGATAAACGGGGAGCAGTACTTC. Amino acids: CASTSRINGEQYF.

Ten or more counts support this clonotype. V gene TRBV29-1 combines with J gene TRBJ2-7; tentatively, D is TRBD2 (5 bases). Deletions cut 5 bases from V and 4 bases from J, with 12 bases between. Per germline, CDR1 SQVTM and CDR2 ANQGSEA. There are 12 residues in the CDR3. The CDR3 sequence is CSVNDGVYEQYF. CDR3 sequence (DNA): TGCAGCGTTAATGACGGGGTGTACGAGCAGTACTTC.

The CDR3 sequence is CASSPGRHNQPQHF. In DNA form, the CDR3 reads TGTGCCAGCAGCCCGGGACGGCACAATCAGCCCCAGCATTTT. The J gene is TRBJ1-5, the V gene TRBV6-5; a possible D gene is TRBD1 (5 bases). Germline CDR1 is MNHEY and CDR2 is SVGAGI. Trimming stripped 6 bases from V and 3 bases from J, with 12 bases between. The CDR3 loop spans 14 amino acids.